The 25 T cell receptor beta chains below were found in one sample sequenced in a study of shared clonotypes between healthy human individuals. Produced via immunoSEQ multiplex PCR; TCRdb's table is partial and in-frame only. The sample contains about 990,000 clones, approximately 80% of which appear only once. Sequenced input: memory CD4+ T cells from PBMCs. Subset in this sample: CD45RA-negative fraction. The receptors come from a man aged 18 to 29 in good health. Some clones in this sample may be carry-over from other donors' samples.

V usage is TRBV7-3 and J usage is TRBJ1-1, with D maybe TRBD1 (6 bases). CDR1 is SGHTA and CDR2 is FQGTGA in the germline V gene. This CDR3 has 15 residues. The V and J ends lost 5 bases and 4 bases respectively, with 17 bases between them. The DNA for the CDR3 is TGTGCCAGCAGCCAGCAAGGGGGGCTGGGCACTGAAGCTTTCTTT. Encoded protein: CASSQQGGLGTEAFF.

This chain links TRBV6-1 with TRBJ2-7; 11 bases fit TRBD2. V gave up 6 bases and J gave up 4 bases; unmatched junction bases: 8. Per germline, CDR1 MNHNS and CDR2 SASEGT. The CDR3 length is 15 residues. The CDR3 coding sequence is TGTGCCAGCAGATCCGGGACTAGCGGAATTTACGAGCAGTACTTC. This gives the protein CASRSGTSGIYEQYF.

This sequence joins TRBV15 and TRBJ1-2; the match to TRBD1 covers 8 bases. CDR3 length: 16 residues. V trimming: 5 bases; J trimming: 5 bases; junction bases outside the gene matches: 13. The germline gives CDR1 LNHNV, CDR2 YYDKDF (reference sequence). The CDR3 bases are TGTGCCACCAGCGTGGACAGGGAGCGACTTGGTTATGGCTACACCTTC. Translated: CATSVDRERLGYGYTF.

The genes are TRBV5-4 and TRBJ2-7, with 8 nucleotides matching TRBD2. After removal of 4 bases from V and 5 bases from J, the junction contained 14 bases not matched to a gene. The CDR3 totals 16 residues. CDR1 is SGHNT and CDR2 is YYREEE in the germline V gene (reference sequence). The CDR3 loop is CASSPLPGAGGDEQYF. The CDR3 coding sequence is TGTGCCAGCAGCCCCCTCCCGGGTGCGGGAGGCGACGAGCAGTACTTC.

The V gene is TRBV5-5, the J gene TRBJ2-7; D ambiguous. The V gene's germline CDR1 is SGHKS and CDR2 YYEKEE (reference sequence). CDR3 length: 12 residues. V lost 3 bases and J lost 3, with 7 bases in between. DNA for the CDR3: TGTGCCAGCAGCTCTGGTGGCTACGAGCAGTACTTC. This encodes CASSSGGYEQYF.

Turning to this clone: The sample contains more than one DNA sequence encoding this CDR3. J is TRBJ2-1 and V is TRBV7-3; TRBD2 might be the D (6 bases). The CDR3 loop spans 15 amino acids. V was pared by 0 bases and J by 0 bases, with 6 bases between. Germline V gene sequence: CDR1 SGHTA, CDR2 FQGTGA. CDR3 loop: CASSLTGGSYNEQFF. The CDR3 DNA is TGTGCCAGCAGCTTAACGGGAGGCTCCTACAATGAGCAGTTCTTC. Filled out from reference TRBV7-3 and TRBJ2-1, the complete variable domain reads GAGVSQTPSNKVTEKGKYVELRCDPISGHTALYWYRQSLGQGPEFLIYFQGTGAADDSGLPNDRFFAVRPEGSVSTLKIQRTERGDSAVYLCASSLTGGSYNEQFFGPGTRLTVL.

This clone was counted between two and nine times. A junction boundary mismatches the germline segment, possibly from a read error. The chain couples TRBV4-2 to TRBJ1-1; tentative D call: TRBD1 (6 bases). There are 12 residues in the CDR3. The germline gives CDR1 LGHNA, CDR2 YNFKEQ. The CDR3 loop reads CASSRRDTEAFF. The CDR3 nucleotides read TGTGCCAGCAGCCGCAGGGACACCGAAGCTTTCTTT.

The genes are TRBV6-6 and TRBJ1-5; 10 bases line up with TRBD1. The germline CDR1 and CDR2 sequences are MNHNY and SVGAGI (reference sequence). The CDR3 sequence is 16 residues long. V was clipped by 7 bases and J by 7 bases; unmatched bases: 13. CDR3 in amino acids: CASKRQGARLNQPQHF. The CDR3 DNA reads as TGTGCCAGCAAGAGACAGGGGGCAAGACTTAACCAGCCCCAGCATTTT.

The chain employs TRBV5-1 and TRBJ2-3; tentative D call: TRBD2 (5 bases). The V end lost 4 bases, the J end lost 4 bases, and 13 bases lay between the germline ends. The CDR3 has 14 amino acids. CDR1 and CDR2 (germline): SGHRS, YFSETQ. For the CDR3, the DNA is TGCGCCAGCAGCCCGCAGATAGCGTCAGATACGCAGTATTTT. Translation gives CASSPQIASDTQYF.

Comments on this clone: A junction end diverges from the germline sequence, so it may reflect a read error. The rearrangement joins TRBV25-1 to TRBJ2-3; 11 bases are shared with TRBD2. Germline V gives CDR1 MGHDK, CDR2 SYGVNS. The CDR3 totals 12 residues. In nucleotides, the CDR3 is TGTGCCAGCAGTTTGGGACTAGCGGAAAGATGTTTT. Its protein product is CASSLGLAERCF.

This clone was observed a few times. In nucleotides, the CDR3 is TGTGCCAGCAGCTACAGGGCCCCGGACACTGAAGCTTTCTTT. This gives the protein CASSYRAPDTEAFF. The V gene is TRBV11-2, the J gene TRBJ1-1, with D tentatively TRBD1 (6 bases). The CDR3 loop spans 14 amino acids. Germline lookup yields CDR1 SGHAT and CDR2 FQNNGV. The ends were cut back, 4 bases at V and 3 bases at J, with 12 bases in the middle.

Ten or more counts support this clone. The CDR3 loop is CASRGTGVNNSPLHF. CDR3 coding DNA: TGTGCCAGCAGGGGGACAGGTGTGAATAATTCACCCCTCCACTTT. The chain employs TRBV2 and TRBJ1-6; TRBD1 matches at 8 bases. Unmatched junction bases numbered 6, after V lost 6 bases and J lost 5 bases. CDR3 length: 15 amino acids. Per germline, CDR1 SNHLY and CDR2 FYNNEI. The full variable domain, completed using reference TRBV2 and TRBJ1-6, is EPEVTQTPSHQVTQMGQEVILRCVPISNHLYFYWYRQILGQKVEFLVSFYNNEISEKSEIFDDQFSVERPDGSNFTLKIRSTKLEDSAMYFCASRGTGVNNSPLHFGNGTRLTVT.

The chain recombines TRBV19 with TRBJ2-1, with a weak D call TRBD2 (6 bases). Trimming removed 2 bases at V and 7 bases at J, with 24 bases between. CDR1 LNHDA and CDR2 SQIVND come from the germline V gene (reference sequence). This CDR3 spans 18 amino acids. DNA for the CDR3: TGTGCCAGTAGTATACGGGACTCTCCAGGATCCCTACGGAATGAGCAGTTCTTC. It encodes CASSIRDSPGSLRNEQFF.

This clone was observed a handful of times. This specimen includes other DNA sequences encoding the same CDR3. The chain uses TRBV14 and TRBJ1-2, with TRBD1 matching over 9 bases. Germline CDR1 SGHDN, CDR2 FVKESK. The CDR3 totals 13 residues. Trimming took 3 bases from V and 5 from J; bases not matched to a gene: 1. CDR3 DNA sequence: TGTGCCAGCAGCCAGGGACAGGGATATGGCTACACCTTC. Its translation is CASSQGQGYGYTF. Filled out from reference TRBV14 and TRBJ1-2, the complete variable domain reads EAGVTQFPSHSVIEKGQTVTLRCDPISGHDNLYWYRRVMGKEIKFLLHFVKESKQDESGMPNNRFLAERTGGTYSTLKVQPAELEDSGVYFCASSQGQGYGYTFGSGTRLTVV.

This chain connects TRBV7-9 to TRBJ1-4; D remains unclear. The length of the CDR3 is 16 residues. V lost 3 bases to trimming and J lost 8 bases, with 19 bases between them. Germline CDR1 reads SEHNR; CDR2 reads FQNEAQ (reference sequence). DNA of the CDR3: TGTGCCAGCAGCTTGGGTAGGGTGTTCCGGGAAGAAAAACTGTTTTTT. Translated, it gives CASSLGRVFREEKLFF.

This chain uses TRBV29-1 with TRBJ2-1, with 10 bases aligning to TRBD1. V dropped 5 bases and J dropped 6; count of bases not matched to a gene: 10. This CDR3 has 15 residues. Per the germline V gene, CDR1 is SQVTM and CDR2 is ANQGSEA. This chain's CDR3 is CSVSGGTGARNEQFF. The DNA for the CDR3 is TGCAGCGTTTCGGGGGGGACAGGGGCTCGCAATGAGCAGTTCTTC.

The chain recombines TRBV27 with TRBJ2-3; 13 nucleotides align to TRBD2. Trimming at V came to 7 bases and at J to 6 bases, leaving 7 bases not matched to a gene. The CDR3 has 15 amino acids. Per germline, CDR1 MNHEY and CDR2 SMNVEV (reference sequence). The CDR3 DNA follows: TGTGCCAGCACCGCGACTAGCGGGAGGTCCGATACGCAGTATTTT. Translation gives CASTATSGRSDTQYF.

This chain connects TRBV5-1 to TRBJ2-1, with D possibly TRBD2 on 5 matching bases. Germline V gene data show CDR1 as SGHRS and CDR2 as YFSETQ. The CDR3 runs to 13 residues. The ends were cut back, 4 bases at V and 4 bases at J, with 9 bases in the middle. CDR3 loop: CASSASRYNEQFF. The CDR3 region has the DNA TGCGCCAGCAGCGCTAGCCGATACAATGAGCAGTTCTTC.

J is TRBJ2-1 and V is TRBV10-3; possibly TRBD2 for D (5 bases). Germline loops: CDR1 ENHRY, CDR2 SYGVKD. The V end was cut by 3 bases, the J end by 4 bases, with 16 bases between. The CDR3 has 16 amino acids. The DNA for the CDR3 is TGTGCCATCAGTGACGCGAACCGGGGTAATTACAATGAGCAGTTCTTC. Its translation: CAISDANRGNYNEQFF.

The chain combines TRBV6-1 with TRBJ2-1, with 12 bases lining up with TRBD2. The V gene's germline CDR1 is MNHNS and CDR2 SASEGT. The CDR3 sequence is 16 residues long. The J segment lost 10 bases and the V segment lost 4 bases, leaving 11 bases of the junction unmatched. The DNA of the CDR3 is TGTGCCAGCAGTGGGCGACTAGCGGGGGCTTTTGGGGAGCAGTTCTTC. Amino acids: CASSGRLAGAFGEQFF.

V usage is TRBV4-3 and J usage is TRBJ1-4; possibly TRBD1 for D (5 bases). Trimming stripped 3 bases from V and 4 bases from J, with 18 bases between. Germline CDR1 and CDR2: LGHNA and YSLEER. The CDR3 spans 17 residues. This CDR3 is CASSQALPGTLNEKLFF. The CDR3 DNA is TGCGCCAGCAGCCAGGCGCTCCCAGGGACTCTTAATGAAAAACTGTTTTTT.

The rearrangement uses TRBV28 and TRBJ2-4, with D unclear. The V end lost 3 bases, the J end lost 4 bases, and 22 bases lay between the germline ends. CDR3 length: 18 amino acids. Germline loops: CDR1 MDHEN, CDR2 SYDVKM. The CDR3 DNA follows: TGTGCCAGCAGTTTTGTGTCGTTATTGAGTCCAGAGAAAAACATTCAGTACTTC. This codes for CASSFVSLLSPEKNIQYF.

CDR3 protein: CASSPGVGEKLFF. As DNA, the CDR3 is TGTGCCAGCTCACCAGGGGTGGGCGAAAAACTGTTTTTT. The chain recombines TRBV18 with TRBJ1-4; the D is unclear. The germline CDR1 and CDR2 sequences are KGHSH and LQKENI. The CDR3 is made up of 13 amino acids. The germline V and J ends were trimmed by 2 bases and 8 bases, with 9 bases remaining between them.

The chain couples TRBV12-5 to TRBJ2-1; TRBD2 agrees at 8 bases. Trimming took 4 bases from V and 0 from J; bases not matched to a gene: 8. The V gene's germline CDR1 is LGHNT and CDR2 FRNRAP. CDR3 size: 17 residues. For the CDR3, the DNA is TGTGCTAGTGGTTCTATCCGGGAGGGCCGCTCCTACAATGAGCAGTTCTTC. This translates into CASGSIREGRSYNEQFF.

J is TRBJ2-2 and V is TRBV14; maybe TRBD1 (5 bases). The CDR3 covers 16 residues. V was clipped by 6 bases and J by 0 bases, with 14 bases between them. The V gene's germline CDR1 is SGHDN and CDR2 FVKESK. CDR3: CASSQTGAPNTGELFF. For the CDR3, the DNA is TGTGCCAGCAGTCAAACAGGAGCACCGAACACCGGGGAGCTGTTTTTT.